At least ten counts were recorded for the clone carrying this TCR beta chain. What it binds is not known. Trimming took 1 base from V and 0 from J; bases not matched to a gene: 5. Germline V gene data show CDR1 as SGHTA and CDR2 as FQGNSA. The CDR3 length is 18 residues. A single record per CDR3 protein comes from TCRdb applying MiXCR to the 5' RACE reads. The data contain 200,000 to 250,000 distinct CDR3 sequences, 3.2% of them seen just once; the ten biggest clones take up around 3.3%. This record comes from a study of T cells after yellow fever vaccination. Study-wide findings and caveats: CD4 and CD8 compartments shared a small share of clonotypes, likely from convergent recombination. Peaking faster, on day 5 versus 15, the secondary response was nonetheless weaker.

The chain has TRBV7-2 and TRBJ2-1; 11 nucleotides agree with TRBD1. Sequencing was performed on CD4+ T cells sorted from PBMCs, taken 10 days after the yellow fever booster vaccination. The receptor comes from a man aged 18 to 29 who received the YFV17D yellow fever vaccine. The CDR3 region is CASSLGDRGVSSYNEQFF. CDR3 nucleotide sequence: TGTGCCAGCAGCTTAGGGGACAGGGGGGTAAGCTCCTACAATGAGCAGTTCTTC.